The T cell receptor beta chain described here comes from a study of a mutant IDH1 vaccine in newly diagnosed glioma. TCRdb's table, derived via immunoSEQ multiplex PCR, lists solely in-frame clones and lacks some. The data hold 25,000 to 30,000 clones, with 80% to 85% observed a single time. A remark on this clone: Its antigen is not identified.

The CDR3 is made up of 15 amino acids. CDR1 is SGHRS and CDR2 is YFSETQ in the germline V gene. With V trimmed by 0 bases and J by 10 bases, 7 bases remained unmatched. Sample time point: week 23, last vaccination. Doses of 300 ug of mutant IDH1 20-mer peptide were given with topical imiquimod. The V gene is TRBV5-1, the J gene TRBJ1-1; 12 bases are a match to TRBD1. The specimen comprised PBMCs, sampled from a glioma patient whose treatment included an IDH1 peptide vaccine. This TCR came from a woman in her thirties with glioma. The DNA of the CDR3 is TGCGCCAGCAGCTTGGCCGGGACAGGGGGCGAAGGAGCTTTCTTT. It specifies CASSLAGTGGEGAFF.